Detailed here is one T cell receptor (beta chain). Its antigen remains unidentified. The record originates from a study of T cell responses to AZD1222 COVID-19 vaccine. Per germline, CDR1 SGHDT and CDR2 YYEEEE. This CDR3 is built from 14 residues. Trimming shortened V by 3 bases and J by 1 base, and 11 bases separated the two germline ends. Study-level results: Spike as a whole was targeted by vaccine-associated CD4 TCRs, dominant at 160-218 and 743-854. In a largely white British group with more females than males, clonal diversity was possibly underestimated.

Generated by immunoSEQ multiplex PCR, the TCRdb table keeps only in-frame clones and is missing some. Of about 110,000 clones detected, around 90% appear once; the ten largest clones hold roughly 7%. This chain links TRBV5-6 with TRBJ2-7; D is perhaps TRBD1 (6 bases). The sequenced sample was peripheral blood, obtained on day 0 of AZD1222 vaccination. This TCR came from an adult in good health. The CDR3 reads CASSSLTGSYEQYF. CDR3 coding DNA: TGTGCCAGCAGCTCTCTGACAGGATCCTACGAGCAGTACTTC.